The 4 T cell receptor beta chains below were found in one sample sequenced in a study of cytomegalovirus exposure and HLA in healthy donors. 13 Jbeta primers and 60 Vbeta primers were used for the PCR. Assay used: immunoSEQ multiplex PCR; TCRdb lists only in-frame clones, some missing. The sample lists more than 80,000 clones; about 84% were seen once. Sequenced input: PBMCs. The source of these receptors is a girl aged 2 to 9 in good health and CMV-seropositive.

The chain links TRBV7-9 to TRBJ1-2; D uncertain. The CDR3 has 12 amino acids. V gave up 5 bases and J gave up 4 bases, with 8 bases separating them. Germline V CDR1 and CDR2: SEHNR, FQNEAQ (reference sequence). The CDR3 bases are TGTGCCAGCAGCGTCAATGTCTATGGCTACACCTTC. It translates to CASSVNVYGYTF.

The CDR3 DNA sequence: TGTGCCAGCAGACGTTTTCTAGCACTGTGGGAGGGAGGTAGCAATCAGCCCCAGCATTTT. This codes for CASRRFLALWEGGSNQPQHF. V gene TRBV28 combines with J gene TRBJ1-5, with D unresolved. Germline V CDR1 and CDR2: MDHEN, SYDVKM. The CDR3 is 20 residues long. The V end was cut by 6 bases, the J end by 0 bases, with 27 bases between.

This clone was observed once. The CDR3 nucleotides read TGTGCCAGCAGCCAACAGGGTTGGGGGAACAATGAGCAGTTCTTC. It yields the protein CASSQQGWGNNEQFF. The rearrangement joins TRBV6-5 to TRBJ2-1; maybe TRBD1 (6 bases). CDR1 is MNHEY, CDR2 SVGAGI, per germline. CDR3 size: 15 residues. Trimming stripped 6 bases from V and 5 bases from J, with 17 bases between.

The CDR3 region has the DNA TGTGCCTGGGCTAGACGGAACTATGGCTACACCTTC. Protein sequence: CAWARRNYGYTF. V is TRBV30 and J is TRBJ1-2; no reliable D call. The CDR3 is 12 amino acids. V was clipped by 5 bases and J by 2 bases, with 9 bases between them. Germline V gene data show CDR1 as GTSNPN and CDR2 as SVGIG (reference sequence).